This T cell receptor (beta chain) is from a study of vaccination effects on CD4 cells after COVID-19. Overall study findings and caveats: Clonal contraction was marked in infection- and vaccine-induced clones late after vaccination.

Before any sequencing was done, the ViraFEST assay used viral peptide pools to expand antigen-specific CD4+ T cells. Isolation of CD4+ T cells took place after 10 to 11 days of culture. Prior SARS-CoV-2 infection was absent in the vaccine recipients, as shown by negative nucleocapsid antibodies. They grew approximately 2.1 million PBMC in each well, adding about 10 IU/ml IL-2 and approximately 9.2 ug/ml peptides. Researchers swapped half the medium for IL-2 medium on both days 3 and 7. From germline, CDR1 is KGHDR and CDR2 SFDVKD. V lost 5 bases and J 4 bases, leaving 9 bases between the germline ends. The length of the CDR3 is 13 residues. Method: immunoSEQ multiplex PCR; TCRdb's copy keeps in-frame clones and lacks some. The repertoire includes about 73,000 clones, about 79% of them detected once, and under 12% sits in the top ten. Points on this clone: What it recognizes is unknown.

V is TRBV24-1 and J is TRBJ2-3, with D possibly being TRBD2 (6 bases). This TCR was sampled from a human donor who received a COVID-19 vaccine. The sequences come from CD4+ T cells from PBMCs cultured with SARS-CoV-2 spike peptides, collected before COVID-19 vaccination. The CDR3 region has the DNA TGTGCCACCAGTGCGGTAGCGGCAGATACGCAGTATTTT. It codes for CATSAVAADTQYF.